This T cell receptor (beta chain) was identified during a study of a mutant IDH1 vaccine in newly diagnosed glioma. The overall study: Vaccination followed radiotherapy alone by 4-6 weeks, or accompanied temozolomide cycles.

The table came from immunoSEQ multiplex PCR; TCRdb's copy has only in-frame clones and leaves some out. The table shows some 25,000 clones, with around 76% occurring only once. Time point of the sample: week 47, end of study. Doses consisted of 300 ug of mutant IDH1 20-mer peptide each, paired with topical imiquimod. The study enrolled donors with new WHO grade 3 or 4 IDH1-mutant, ATRX-lost astrocytomas. Trimming stripped 2 bases from V and 1 base from J, with 8 bases between. This CDR3 region has 13 residues. CDR1 and CDR2 (germline): GTSNPN, SVGIG (reference sequence). Worth noting for this clone: Its antigen is undetermined.

V is TRBV30 and J is TRBJ1-1; D is unresolved. This TCR was recovered from a man aged 40-49 years with glioma. Some clones in this sample may be carry-over from other donors' samples. The sample consisted of PBMCs, taken from a glioma patient whose treatment included an IDH1 peptide vaccine. CDR3 region: CAWSRQENTEAFF. The CDR3 nucleotides read TGTGCCTGGAGTCGGCAGGAGAACACTGAAGCTTTCTTT.